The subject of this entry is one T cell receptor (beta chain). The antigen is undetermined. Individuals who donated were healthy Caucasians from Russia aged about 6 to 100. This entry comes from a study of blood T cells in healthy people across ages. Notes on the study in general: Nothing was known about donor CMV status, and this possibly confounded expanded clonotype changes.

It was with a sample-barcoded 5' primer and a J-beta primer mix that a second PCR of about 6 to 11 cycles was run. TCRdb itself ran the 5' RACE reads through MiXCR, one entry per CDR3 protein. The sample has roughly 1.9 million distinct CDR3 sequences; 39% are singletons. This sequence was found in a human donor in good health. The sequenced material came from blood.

CDR3 in amino acids: CAISEEGRWTEAFF. The CDR3 DNA reads TGTGCCATCAGTGAGGAGGGCAGGTGGACTGAAGCTTTCTTT. The V and J genes are TRBV10-3 and TRBJ1-1; D remains unclear. Germline-derived CDR1 and CDR2 are ENHRY and SYGVKD. CDR3 length equals 14 residues. V was pared by 2 bases and J by 5 bases, with 12 bases between.